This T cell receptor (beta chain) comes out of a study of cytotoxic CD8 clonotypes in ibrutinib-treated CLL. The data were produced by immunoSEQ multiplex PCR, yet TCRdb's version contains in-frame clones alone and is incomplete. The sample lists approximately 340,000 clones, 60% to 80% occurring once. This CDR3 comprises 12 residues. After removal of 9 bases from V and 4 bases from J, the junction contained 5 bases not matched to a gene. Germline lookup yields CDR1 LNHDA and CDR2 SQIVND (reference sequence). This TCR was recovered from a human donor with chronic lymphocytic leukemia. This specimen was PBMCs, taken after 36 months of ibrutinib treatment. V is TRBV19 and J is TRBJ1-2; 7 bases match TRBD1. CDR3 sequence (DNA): TGTGCCAGCGGACAGGACCGCTATGGCTACACCTTC. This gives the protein CASGQDRYGYTF.